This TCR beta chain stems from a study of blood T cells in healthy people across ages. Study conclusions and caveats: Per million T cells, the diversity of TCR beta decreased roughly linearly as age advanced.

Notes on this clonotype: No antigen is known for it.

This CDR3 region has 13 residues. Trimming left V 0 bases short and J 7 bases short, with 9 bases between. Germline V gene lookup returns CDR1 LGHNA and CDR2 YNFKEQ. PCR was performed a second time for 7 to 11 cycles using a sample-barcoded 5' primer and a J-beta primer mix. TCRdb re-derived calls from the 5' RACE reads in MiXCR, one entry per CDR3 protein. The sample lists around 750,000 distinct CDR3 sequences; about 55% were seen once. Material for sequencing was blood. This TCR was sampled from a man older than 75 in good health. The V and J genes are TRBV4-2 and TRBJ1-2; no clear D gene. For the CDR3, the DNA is TGTGCCAGCAGCCAAGACCAGGTTTCTGGCTACACCTTC. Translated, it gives CASSQDQVSGYTF.